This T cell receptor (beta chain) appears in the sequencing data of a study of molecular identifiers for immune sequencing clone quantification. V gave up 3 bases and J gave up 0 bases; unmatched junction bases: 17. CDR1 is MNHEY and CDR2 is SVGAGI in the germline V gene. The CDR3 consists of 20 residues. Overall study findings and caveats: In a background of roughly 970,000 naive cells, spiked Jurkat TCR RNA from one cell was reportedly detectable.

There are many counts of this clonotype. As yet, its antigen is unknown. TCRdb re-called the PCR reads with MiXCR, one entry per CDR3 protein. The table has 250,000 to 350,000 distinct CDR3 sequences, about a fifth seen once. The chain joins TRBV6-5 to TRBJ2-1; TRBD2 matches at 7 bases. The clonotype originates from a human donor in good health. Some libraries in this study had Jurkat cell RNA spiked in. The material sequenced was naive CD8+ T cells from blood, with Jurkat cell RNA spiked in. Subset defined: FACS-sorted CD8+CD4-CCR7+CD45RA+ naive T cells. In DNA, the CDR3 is TGTGCCAGCAGTTATTGGTCATTTGGGGGTCTAGCGGACTCCTACAATGAGCAGTTCTTC. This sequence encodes CASSYWSFGGLADSYNEQFF.